This TCR beta chain was sequenced for a study of blood T cells in healthy people across ages. Study-wide results and caveats: Researchers judged that diversity estimates from one million T cells fell short of true values.

The V end was cut by 4 bases, the J end by 9 bases, with 17 bases between. There are 14 residues in the CDR3. Looked up from germline, CDR1 is PRHDT and CDR2 is FYEKMQ (reference sequence). Regarding this clonotype: The antigen remains undetermined.

The second PCR ran about 6 to 11 cycles with a sample-barcoded 5' primer and J-beta primers. Each CDR3 protein is one row after TCRdb ran MiXCR on the 5' RACE reads. Of roughly 830,000 distinct CDR3 sequences listed, less than 80% were seen once; the top ten hold 25% to 35%. The receptor comes from a man aged 25 to 40 in good health. The chain uses TRBV13 and TRBJ2-3; no definite D call. Material: blood. Here the CDR3 DNA reads TGTGCCAGCAGCTACTACCTCGGGCACGACACGCAGTATTTT. This gives the protein CASSYYLGHDTQYF.